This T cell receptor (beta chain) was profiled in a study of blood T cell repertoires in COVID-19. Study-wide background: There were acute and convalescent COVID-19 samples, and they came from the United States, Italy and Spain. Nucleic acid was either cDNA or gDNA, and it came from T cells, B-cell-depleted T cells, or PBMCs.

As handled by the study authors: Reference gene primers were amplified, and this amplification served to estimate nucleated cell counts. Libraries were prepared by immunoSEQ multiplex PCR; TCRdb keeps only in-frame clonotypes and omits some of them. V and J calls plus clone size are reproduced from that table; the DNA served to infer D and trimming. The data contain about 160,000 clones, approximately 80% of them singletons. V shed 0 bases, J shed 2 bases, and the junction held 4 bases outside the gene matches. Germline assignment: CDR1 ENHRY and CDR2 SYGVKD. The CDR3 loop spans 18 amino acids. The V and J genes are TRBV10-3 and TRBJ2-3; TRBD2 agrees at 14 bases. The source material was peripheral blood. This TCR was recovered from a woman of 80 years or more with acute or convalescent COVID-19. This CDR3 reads CAISESGLAGVYTDTQYF. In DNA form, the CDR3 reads TGTGCCATCAGTGAGTCGGGACTAGCGGGGGTCTACACAGATACGCAGTATTTT.